This note documents a single T cell receptor beta chain sequence. This clonotype was detected a few times. Its antigen remains undetermined. No quality values exist for individual bases; no much larger clone is one base distant. The library was built by means of PCR. TCRdb lists the instrument as Illumina HiSeq 2500. To reduce PCR and sequencing biases, unique molecular identifiers were built into the TCR beta cDNA libraries. Per 1 to 10 million input T cells, roughly 0.5 million cDNA molecules were obtained, such that each molecule approximated one T cell. The patient libraries were prepared and sequenced using the same protocol as the earlier healthy control dataset. Within a given batch, samples were prepared together, multiplexed and sequenced on the same HiSeq lane. In the source study's methods: Raw barcoded reads were processed with MIGEC, discarding single-read molecular identifier groups before consensus assembly and CDR3 extraction. VDJtools was used for post-analysis of the clonotype tables, and diversity was normalized by down-sampling every dataset to the size of the smallest sample. In repertoire overlap clustering, CDR3 amino acid sequences, but not nucleotide sequences, were matched to correct batch-related cross-sample contamination. The public sequencing data were trimmed at Q25 with fastp and processed into clonotypes with MiXCR by TCRdb, which kept only in-frame beta chains. Each CDR3 protein gets just one entry, which takes the most common genes and DNA from the rows behind it. The V and J calls shown here were made by TCRdb, not taken from the authors' results. For this sample there are about 770,000 distinct CDR3 sequences; around 42% appear just once. Of the sample, roughly 4.9% falls within the top ten clones.

To demonstrate the VDJtools post-analysis software, the study profiled TCR beta repertoires from the peripheral blood of about 13 young patients with multiple sclerosis. The multiple sclerosis patients were children and adolescents between roughly 6 and 17 years of age. CDR3 length: 14 amino acids, cysteine to phenylalanine. This entry keeps only the CDR3 DNA: 42 bases, framed from base 1. V sheds 7 bases and J sheds 2 bases, leaving 14 bases between their ends. The data belong to a study of post-analysis software for immune sequencing data (dated by TCRdb to the mid-2010s). Regarding the study in general: Recorded disease courses included relapsing-remitting, secondary progressive and progressive-relapsing multiple sclerosis, with some patients lacking subtype annotation. Patient repertoires were compared against some twelve previously published healthy control repertoires from donors aged roughly 6 to 26 years. A subset of samples was prepared in parallel using single-end sample barcoding, then pooled and co-amplified after Illumina adapter ligation. On the study overall, not on this receptor specifically: Significantly lower normalized Chao1 diversity was found in multiple sclerosis patients than in controls, suggesting substantial peripheral T-cell clonal expansion. When samples were clustered directly using the F measure, samples prepared in the same batch co-clustered strongly, which prompted a batch-effect correction. The control group was slightly older than the multiple sclerosis patient group. Four or five TRBV segments, including TRBV5-6, TRBV5-1 and TRBV20-1, were significantly more frequent in patients than controls.

The sequence joins TRBV12-3 or TRBV12-4 to TRBJ2-5; 6 matching bases give a weak D call of TRBD1. This clonotype originated in a girl aged 10 to 17 with multiple sclerosis. Material: blood. The nucleotides read TGTGCCAGCACGAGAGGGGGAAAACAAGAGACCCAGTACTTC. It encodes CASTRGGKQETQYF.